This T cell receptor beta chain came from a study of PD-L1 blockade in urothelial cancer. In the study overall: Anywhere from 0 to 3 prior chemotherapy regimens had been received by patients. Blood analyses occurred 3 weeks (second dose) and 6 weeks post treatment start. The median T cell count in blood samples was 140,000 to 150,000.

This table comes from immunoSEQ multiplex PCR, and its TCRdb copy is limited to in-frame clones, with some not included. This sample has about 63,000 clones, with roughly four fifths found just once. Time point of the sample: pretreatment peripheral blood. Urothelial carcinoma affected the patients, and it was locally advanced or metastatic. Unmatched junction bases numbered 8, after V lost 4 bases and J lost 8 bases. From germline, CDR1 is SGDLS and CDR2 YYNGEE. CDR3 length: 15 amino acids. The sample consisted of PBMCs, taken around atezolizumab (anti-PD-L1) treatment. This chain links TRBV9 with TRBJ1-4; TRBD1 aligns across 10 bases. This receptor was identified in an older man with urothelial cancer. The CDR3 region is CASSSGTGEGEKLFF. The CDR3 nucleotides are TGTGCCAGCAGCTCCGGGACAGGGGAGGGCGAAAAACTGTTTTTT.